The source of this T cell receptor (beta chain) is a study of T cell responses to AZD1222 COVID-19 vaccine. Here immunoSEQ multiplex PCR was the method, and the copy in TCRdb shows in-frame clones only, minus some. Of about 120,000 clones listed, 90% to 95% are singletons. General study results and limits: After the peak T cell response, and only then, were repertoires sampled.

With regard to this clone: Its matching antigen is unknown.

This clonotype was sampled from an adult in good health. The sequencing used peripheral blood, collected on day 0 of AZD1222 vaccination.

CDR3 in amino acids: CASSMLVGLGQPQHF. CDR3 DNA: TGTGCCAGTAGTATGTTAGTGGGGTTGGGGCAGCCCCAGCATTTT. The chain joins TRBV19 to TRBJ1-5; no firm D call. Between the trimmed V and J ends, which lost 3 bases and 7 bases, there was a span of 16 bases. Germline-derived CDR1 and CDR2 are LNHDA and SQIVND (reference sequence). The CDR3 totals 15 residues.